The entry that follows covers one TCR beta chain sequence. Its target is not known. The data are from a study of Ad26.COV2.S vaccination and SARS-CoV-2 variants. The wider study: Among those in the COV1001 Ad26.COV2.S trial arm was the donor.

Specified treatment: 15 to 20 received Ad26.COV2.S at low or high dose, single or two shots; roughly 5 received placebo; per-sample allocation not given. Samples were taken on day 63 after the first vaccine or placebo injection. Study conclusions and caveats: Vaccinated individuals (as opposed to placebo recipients) had higher spike-specific TCR breadth. Substantial response breadth was reportedly seen for spike-specific CD8+ and CD4+ T cells after vaccination.

CDR3 length: 17 residues. The germline CDR1 and CDR2 sequences are MDHEN and SYDVKM. V was clipped by 8 bases and J by 7 bases; unmatched bases: 16. Some clones are missing from TCRdb's copy, which holds only in-frame ones; the method was immunoSEQ multiplex PCR. The table includes fewer than 400,000 clones, about 88% detected once. Source: peripheral blood, taken in a trial of Ad26.COV2.S vaccine versus placebo. The chain carries TRBV28 and TRBJ1-4; 10 bases line up with TRBD1. This TCR was sampled from a person between 18 and 65 years old who received the Ad26.COV2.S COVID-19 vaccine or a placebo. In nucleotides, the CDR3 is TGTGCCAGCGGACTTAGCTTGGGACAGGGGCGGGGTGAAAAACTGTTTTTT. Its protein is CASGLSLGQGRGEKLFF.